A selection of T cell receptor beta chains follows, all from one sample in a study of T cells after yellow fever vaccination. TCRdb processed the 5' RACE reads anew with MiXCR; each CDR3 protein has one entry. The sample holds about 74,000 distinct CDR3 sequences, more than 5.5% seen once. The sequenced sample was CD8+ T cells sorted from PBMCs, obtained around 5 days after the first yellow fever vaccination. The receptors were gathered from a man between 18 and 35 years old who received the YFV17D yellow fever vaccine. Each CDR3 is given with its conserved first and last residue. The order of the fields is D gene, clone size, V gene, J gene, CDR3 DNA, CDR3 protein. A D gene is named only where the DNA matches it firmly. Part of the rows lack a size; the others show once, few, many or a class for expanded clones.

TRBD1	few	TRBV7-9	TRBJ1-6	TGTGCCAGCAGCGACATCGGACAGGGTAGTTCACCCCTCCACTTT	CASSDIGQGSSPLHF
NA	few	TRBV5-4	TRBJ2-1	TGTGCCAGCAGCTGGACGGTATACAATGAGCAGTTCTTC	CASSWTVYNEQFF
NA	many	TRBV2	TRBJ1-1	TGTGCCAGCATCCAGGGAACTGAAGCTTTCTTT	CASIQGTEAFF
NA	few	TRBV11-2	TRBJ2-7	TGTGCCAGCAGCACCCCAGGGTACGAGCAGTACTTC	CASSTPGYEQYF
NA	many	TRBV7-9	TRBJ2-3	TGTGCCAGCAGCTCACAGGGTAGCACAGATACGCAGTATTTT	CASSSQGSTDTQYF
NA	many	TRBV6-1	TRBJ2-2	TGTGCCAGCAGGCGACAGAATCCTAACACCGGGGAGCTGTTTTTT	CASRRQNPNTGELFF
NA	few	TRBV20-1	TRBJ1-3	TGCAGTGCTACAGGGTCTGGAAACACCATATATTTT	CSATGSGNTIYF
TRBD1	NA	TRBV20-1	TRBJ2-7	TGCAGTGCTAGTTTTCTCGGGACAGGGCACACCTACGAGCAGTACTTC	CSASFLGTGHTYEQYF
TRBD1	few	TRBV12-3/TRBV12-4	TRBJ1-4	TGTGCCATCCTAGGACAGGGAGATGAAAAACTGTTTTTT	CAILGQGDEKLFF
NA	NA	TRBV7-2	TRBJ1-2	TGTGCCAGCAGCCCCCCCGGGGGGACCCAAGGGGGCTACACCTTC	CASSPPGGTQGGYTF
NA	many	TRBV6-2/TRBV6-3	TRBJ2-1	TGTGCCAGCAGTTACGAGAGGAGGCCCTACAATGAGCAGTTCTTC	CASSYERRPYNEQFF
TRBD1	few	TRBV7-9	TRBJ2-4	TGTGCCAGCAGCTTAGCCGCGCAGGGGGTAGCCAAAAACATTCAGTACTTC	CASSLAAQGVAKNIQYF
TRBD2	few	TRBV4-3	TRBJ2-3	TGCGCCAGCAGCCCTCCCGGCCCCCTAGCGGGGGGATGCACAGATACGCAGTATTTT	CASSPPGPLAGGCTDTQYF
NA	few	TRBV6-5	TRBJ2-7	TGTGCCAGCAGTTTAGGGGCAGGGGGGTCCTACGAGCAGTACTTC	CASSLGAGGSYEQYF
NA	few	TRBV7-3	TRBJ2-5	TGTGCCAGCAGCTTAGAGGGGGGAAGTCAGTACTTC	CASSLEGGSQYF
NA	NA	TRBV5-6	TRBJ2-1	TGTGCCAGGGGCGCCGGGCCTGCCTACAATGAGCAGTTCTTC	CARGAGPAYNEQFF
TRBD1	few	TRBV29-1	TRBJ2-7	TGCAGCGTGACAGGGAAGGATCAACACGAGCAGTACTTC	CSVTGKDQHEQYF
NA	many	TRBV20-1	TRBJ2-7	TGCAGTGCTAGAGAGGCCTTCTCTAACTACGAGCAGTACTTC	CSAREAFSNYEQYF
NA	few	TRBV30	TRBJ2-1	TGTGCCTGGAGTGTAATCGGGGGCGGGAATGAGCAGTTCTTC	CAWSVIGGGNEQFF
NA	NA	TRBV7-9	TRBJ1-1	TGTGCCAGCAGCTTGATCGGGGACGTCGGGACTGAAGCTTTCTTT	CASSLIGDVGTEAFF
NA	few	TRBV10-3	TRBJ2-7	TGTGCCATCAGTGAAAAGCCGGGGGCCTACGAGCAGTACTTC	CAISEKPGAYEQYF
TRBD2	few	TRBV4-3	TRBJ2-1	TGCGCCAGCAGCCCTCTGGGACTAGCGGGGGGGCCGGGTAATGAGCAGTTCTTC	CASSPLGLAGGPGNEQFF
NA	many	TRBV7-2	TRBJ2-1	TGTGCCAGTGGTCAGGGTGAGCAGTTCTTC	CASGQGEQFF
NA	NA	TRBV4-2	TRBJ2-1	TGTGCCAGCAGCCCCGGGAACAATGAGCAGTTCTTC	CASSPGNNEQFF
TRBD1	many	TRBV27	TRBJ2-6	TGTGCCAGCAGCTTTGGGACAGTTGGGGCCAACGTCCTGACTTTC	CASSFGTVGANVLTF
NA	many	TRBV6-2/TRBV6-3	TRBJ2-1	TGTGCCAGCACCCTATCGGGGCATGAGCAGTTCTTC	CASTLSGHEQFF
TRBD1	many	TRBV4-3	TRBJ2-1	TGCGCCAGCAGCCAAGAGGCGGGACAGGGGCCCTACAATGAGCAGTTCTTC	CASSQEAGQGPYNEQFF
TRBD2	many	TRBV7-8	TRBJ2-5	TGTGCCAGCAGCTTAGGGATCCCCGGGAGGGAGACCCAGTACTTC	CASSLGIPGRETQYF
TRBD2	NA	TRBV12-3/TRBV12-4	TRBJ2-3	TGTGCCAGCAGTTACCCGACTAGCGGGGAAACCACAGATACGCAGTATTTT	CASSYPTSGETTDTQYF
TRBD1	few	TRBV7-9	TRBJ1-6	TGTGCCAGCAGCTTCGGACAGGGCAGACCCCTCCACTTT	CASSFGQGRPLHF
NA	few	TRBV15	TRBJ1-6	TGTGCCACCATGAGGACTGACTCTAATTCACCCCTCCACTTT	CATMRTDSNSPLHF
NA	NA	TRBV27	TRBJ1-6	TGTGCCAGCAGTTACTACCGGTCCGGACAGAGCTCCTATAATTCACCCCTCCACTTT	CASSYYRSGQSSYNSPLHF
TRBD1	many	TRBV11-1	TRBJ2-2	TGTGCCAGCAGACCACGGGACAGGGGGGCGTTAAACGCCGGGGAGCTGTTTTTT	CASRPRDRGALNAGELFF
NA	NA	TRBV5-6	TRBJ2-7	TGTGCCAGCAGCTTGGCCGGGACAACCTACGAGCAGTACTTC	CASSLAGTTYEQYF
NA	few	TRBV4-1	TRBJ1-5	TGCGCCAGCAGCCAAGGAGCGGGTCCCCAGCATTTT	CASSQGAGPQHF
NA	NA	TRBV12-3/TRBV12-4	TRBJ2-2	TGTGCCAGCACCTCCCCAGGGAGGCACACCGGGGAGCTGTTTTTT	CASTSPGRHTGELFF
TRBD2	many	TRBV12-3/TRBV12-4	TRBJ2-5	TGTGCCAGCACCCCGGGCGGGGGAGAGACCCAGTACTTC	CASTPGGGETQYF
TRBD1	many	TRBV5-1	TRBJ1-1	TGCGCCAGCAGCCCGGGACAGGACACTGAAGCTTTCTTT	CASSPGQDTEAFF
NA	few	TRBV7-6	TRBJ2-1	TGTGCCAGCAGCTTCAACGGAGCTGAGCAGTTCTTC	CASSFNGAEQFF
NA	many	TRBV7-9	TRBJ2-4	TGTGCCAGCAGCCCCCCTGACATAGCCAAAAACATTCAGTACTTC	CASSPPDIAKNIQYF
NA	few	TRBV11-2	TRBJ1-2	TGTGCCAGCAGCGGCTTAGGGTCAGGGTATTCAACTCCGAACTATGGCTACACCTTC	CASSGLGSGYSTPNYGYTF
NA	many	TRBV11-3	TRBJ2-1	TGTGCCAGCAGCAAGGCCTCGCAGGGACGCAATGAGCAGTTCTTC	CASSKASQGRNEQFF
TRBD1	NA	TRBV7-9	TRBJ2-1	TGTGCCAGCAGCCCCGGGACAGTTTGGAATGAGCAGTTCTTC	CASSPGTVWNEQFF
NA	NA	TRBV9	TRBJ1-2	TGTGCCAGCAGCGCGGCGGGGGTCACGGGATATGGCTACACCTTC	CASSAAGVTGYGYTF
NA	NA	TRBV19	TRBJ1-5	TGTGCCAGTAGTGGAGGGGGTATCGGCAATCAGCCCCAGCATTTT	CASSGGGIGNQPQHF
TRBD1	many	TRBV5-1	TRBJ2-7	TGCGCCAGCAGCTTGGGCGCCGGGACAGGGGTCTCCTACGAGCAGTACTTC	CASSLGAGTGVSYEQYF
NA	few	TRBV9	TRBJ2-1	TGTGCCAGCAGCGTAGGTGGGGAGTACAATGAGCAGTTCTTC	CASSVGGEYNEQFF
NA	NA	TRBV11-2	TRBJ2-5	TGTGCCAGCAGCTTAGATGGGTCACCAATTGAGACCCAGTACTTC	CASSLDGSPIETQYF
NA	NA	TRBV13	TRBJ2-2	TGTGCCAGCAGCTTAGGGGAAGAAGCTATCACCGGGGAGCTGTTTTTT	CASSLGEEAITGELFF
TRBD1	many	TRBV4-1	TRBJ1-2	TGCGCCAGCAGCCAAGGTCCGGGACAGGCCTATGGCTACACCTTC	CASSQGPGQAYGYTF
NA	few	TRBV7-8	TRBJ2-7	TGTGCCAGCAGCTTAAGGGGGGCAGCTTACGAGCAGTACTTC	CASSLRGAAYEQYF
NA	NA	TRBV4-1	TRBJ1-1	TGCGCCAGCAGCGTGGGACCCCTGATGAACACTGAAGCTTTCTTT	CASSVGPLMNTEAFF
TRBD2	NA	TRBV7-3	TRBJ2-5	TGTGCCAGCAGCTACCGTGGGGGGGGAGAGCCCCAGTACTTC	CASSYRGGGEPQYF
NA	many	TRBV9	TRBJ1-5	TGTGCCAGCAGCTATCGACAGGACAATCAGCCCCAGCATTTT	CASSYRQDNQPQHF
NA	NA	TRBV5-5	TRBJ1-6	TGTGCCAGCAGCGTGGACCCAACCGGGGGGGCGGGATCACCCCTCCACTTT	CASSVDPTGGAGSPLHF
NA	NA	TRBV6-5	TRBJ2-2	TGTGCCAGCAGTTACCCGGGCAACACGAACACCGGGGAGCTGTTTTTT	CASSYPGNTNTGELFF
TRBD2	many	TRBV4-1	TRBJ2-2	TGCGCCAGCAGCCCCCAGCCGGGACTAGCGGACTCGAACACCGGGGAGCTGTTTTTT	CASSPQPGLADSNTGELFF